This T cell receptor beta chain was captured in a study of regulatory T cells in long-lasting Graves disease. V lost 2 bases and J 1 base, leaving 15 bases between the germline ends. This CDR3 is 16 amino acids long. Germline CDR1 DFQATT, CDR2 SNEGSKA (reference sequence). As for time point: newly diagnosed GD, antithyroid drugs for less than 3 months. Extracted PBMC RNA gave rise to the TCR library. This clonotype was detected only a few times. With iRepertoire HTBI primers and Arm-PCR of CDR3 regions, TCR beta libraries were built. One entry per CDR3 protein results from TCRdb running MiXCR on the multiplex PCR reads. The sample shows approximately 400,000 distinct CDR3 sequences, 12% of them seen only once. These data also formed part of another study, on T cells in Graves' hyperthyroidism and ophthalmopathy.

The sample in question was peripheral blood mononuclear cells (PBMCs), obtained at new diagnosis, from a patient treated with antithyroid drugs. The J gene is TRBJ2-4, the V gene TRBV20-1; no clear D. This TCR was recovered from a woman between 18 and 29 years old with Graves disease. The CDR3 DNA reads as TGCAGTGCTAGACCACCCGGCCATCGGGCCAAAAACATTCAGTACTTC. Translation gives CSARPPGHRAKNIQYF.